One and the same sample provided the 12 T cell receptor beta chains below, sequenced in a study of shared clonotypes between healthy human individuals. Some clones are missing from TCRdb's copy, which holds only in-frame ones; the method was immunoSEQ multiplex PCR. The sample lists 400,000 to 600,000 clones, roughly 83% occurring once. The sample consisted of PBMCs. All receptors derive from a woman between 40 and 50 years old in good health. Some clones in this sample may be carry-over from other donors' samples.

The V gene is TRBV18, the J gene TRBJ2-2; tentative D call: TRBD2 (5 bases). There are 16 residues in the CDR3. Deletions cut 4 bases from V and 4 bases from J, with 16 bases between. Germline V gives CDR1 KGHSH, CDR2 LQKENI. The CDR3 sequence is CASSRETTSTTGELFF. CDR3 in DNA: TGTGCCAGCTCACGGGAGACCACCTCGACCACCGGGGAGCTGTTTTTT.

The rearrangement uses TRBV4-2 and TRBJ2-3; 9 nucleotides match TRBD2. Germline-derived CDR1 and CDR2 are LGHNA and YNFKEQ. The CDR3 runs 17 residues. Trimming took 0 bases from V and 3 from J; bases not matched to a gene: 7. CDR3 sequence: CASSQDGREGGTDTQYF. The CDR3 DNA is TGTGCCAGCAGCCAAGACGGGCGGGAGGGCGGAACAGATACGCAGTATTTT.

The rearrangement joins TRBV6-5 to TRBJ2-5, with 7 bases identical to TRBD1. Germline V lookup: CDR1 MNHEY, CDR2 SVGAGI. The CDR3 spans 14 residues. The V gene end was trimmed by 2 bases and the J gene end by 3 bases; junction bases not matched to a gene: 3. CDR3 bases: TGTGCCAGCAGTTACGGGGGACAGAAAGAGACCCAGTACTTC. Translated: CASSYGGQKETQYF.

The chain carries TRBV27 and TRBJ2-5; the match to TRBD2 covers 10 bases. V dropped 5 bases and J dropped 0; count of bases not matched to a gene: 6. The CDR3 length is 16 residues. The germline V gene has CDR1 MNHEY and CDR2 SMNVEV (reference sequence). CDR3 nucleotides: TGTGCCAGCAGTATCCGGACTAGCGGTTACCAAGAGACCCAGTACTTC. Translation: CASSIRTSGYQETQYF.

The genes are TRBV2 and TRBJ2-3; D is ambiguous. The CDR3 consists of 15 residues. The V gene lost 6 bases and the J gene lost 4 bases, with 17 bases spanning the gap. Germline V gives CDR1 SNHLY, CDR2 FYNNEI. CDR3 region: CASSRDSRRPDTQYF. The DNA for the CDR3 is TGTGCCAGCAGCCGTGACTCAAGGCGTCCAGATACGCAGTATTTT.

Comments on this clone: A far more abundant clone sits one base away, making this likely a read error. The V and J genes are TRBV5-1 and TRBJ2-1; 9 bases agree with TRBD1. Germline V gives CDR1 SGHRS, CDR2 YFSETQ. This CDR3 region has 16 residues. The V segment lost 3 bases and the J segment 5 bases; nucleotides outside the gene matches: 9. CDR3 protein: CASSYDPGQGDNEQFF. The DNA of the CDR3 is TGCGCCAGCAGCTACGACCCGGGACAGGGCGACAATGAGCAGTTCTTC.

This clone occurred a few times. The rearrangement joins TRBV29-1 to TRBJ1-1; 9 bases line up with TRBD1. Germline CDR1 SQVTM, CDR2 ANQGSEA. V was pared by 6 bases and J by 3 bases, with 2 bases of the junction left unmatched. This CDR3 has 12 amino acids. The CDR3 sequence: CSVDRGDTEAFF. For the CDR3, the DNA is TGCAGCGTGGACAGGGGTGACACTGAAGCTTTCTTT.

The V gene is TRBV2, the J gene TRBJ2-5, with 10 bases fitting TRBD1. Germline trimming cut 9 bases from V and 2 bases from J; bases unmatched to any gene: 6. The germline CDR1 and CDR2 sequences are SNHLY and FYNNEI. The CDR3 sequence is 14 residues long. As DNA, the CDR3 is TGTGCCAGTAAGCCGGGACAGGGGCAAGAGACCCAGTACTTC. As protein: CASKPGQGQETQYF.

The table lists this clone with a count of one. J is TRBJ2-7 and V is TRBV7-3, with 10 positions matching TRBD2. J was trimmed by 7 bases and V by 5 bases; bases with no gene match: 8. Germline values: CDR1 SGHTA, CDR2 FQGTGA. CDR3 length: 14 amino acids. In nucleotides, the CDR3 is TGTGCCAGCAGCCGAGACACTAGCGGGGAGGAGCAGTACTTC. It specifies CASSRDTSGEEQYF.

The chain joins TRBV7-6 to TRBJ2-2; TRBD2 might be the D (6 bases). Trimming took off 2 bases at V and 2 bases at J, with 12 bases between the two ends. From germline, CDR1 is SGHVS and CDR2 FNYEAQ. The CDR3 length is 16 residues. CDR3: CASSLLGGFNTGELFF. DNA of the CDR3: TGTGCCAGCAGCTTATTGGGGGGATTTAACACCGGGGAGCTGTTTTTT.

The chain links TRBV4-1 to TRBJ2-5; TRBD2 aligns across 7 bases. The V gene's germline CDR1 is MGHRA and CDR2 YSYEKL. This CDR3 region has 15 residues. The J segment lost 0 bases and the V segment lost 7 bases, leaving 8 bases of the junction unmatched. In nucleotides, the CDR3 is TGCGCCAGCATGAGAGGACTAGGGGACCAAGAGACCCAGTACTTC. Its protein is CASMRGLGDQETQYF.

This chain connects TRBV7-9 to TRBJ2-3; D unclear. CDR1 and CDR2 (germline): SEHNR, FQNEAQ (reference sequence). V lost 5 bases and J 2 bases, leaving 11 bases between the germline ends. The CDR3 totals 14 residues. DNA for the CDR3: TGTGCCAGCAGCCAGGCTACGTTCACAGATACGCAGTATTTT. Its translation is CASSQATFTDTQYF.